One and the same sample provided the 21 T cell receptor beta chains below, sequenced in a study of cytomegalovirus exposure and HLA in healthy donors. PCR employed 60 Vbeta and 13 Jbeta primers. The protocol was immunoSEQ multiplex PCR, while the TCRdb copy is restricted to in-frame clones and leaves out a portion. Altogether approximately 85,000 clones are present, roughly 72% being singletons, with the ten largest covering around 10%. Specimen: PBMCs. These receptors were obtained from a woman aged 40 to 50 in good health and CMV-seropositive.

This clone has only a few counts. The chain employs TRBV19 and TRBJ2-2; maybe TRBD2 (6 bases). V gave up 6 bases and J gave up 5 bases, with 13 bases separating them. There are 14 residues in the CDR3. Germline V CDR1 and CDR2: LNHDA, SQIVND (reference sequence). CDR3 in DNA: TGTGCCAGTAGATGGGACTGGCAGACCGGGGAGCTGTTTTTT. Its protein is CASRWDWQTGELFF.

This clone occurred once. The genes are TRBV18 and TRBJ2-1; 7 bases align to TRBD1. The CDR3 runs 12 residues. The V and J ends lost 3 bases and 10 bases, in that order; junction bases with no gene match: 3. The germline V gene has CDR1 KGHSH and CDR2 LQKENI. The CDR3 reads CASSPQDREQFF. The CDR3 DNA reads TGTGCCAGCTCACCCCAGGACAGGGAGCAGTTCTTC. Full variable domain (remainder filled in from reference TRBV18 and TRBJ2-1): NAGVMQNPRHLVRRRGQEARLRCSPMKGHSHVYWYRQLPEEGLKFMVYLQKENIIDESGMPKERFSAEFPKEGPSILRIQQVVRGDSAAYFCASSPQDREQFFGPGTRLTVL.

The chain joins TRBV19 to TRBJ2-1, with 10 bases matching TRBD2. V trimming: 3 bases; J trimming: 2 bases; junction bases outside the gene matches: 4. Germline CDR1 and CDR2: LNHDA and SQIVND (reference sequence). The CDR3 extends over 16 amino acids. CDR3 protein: CASSILGTSAYNEQFF. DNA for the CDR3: TGTGCCAGTAGTATCCTCGGGACTAGCGCCTACAATGAGCAGTTCTTC.

CDR3 amino acids: CASSPVGVGADTQYF. CDR3 in DNA: TGTGCCAGCAGTCCGGTCGGGGTAGGAGCAGATACGCAGTATTTT. V and J are TRBV9 and TRBJ2-3, with D maybe TRBD2 (5 bases). CDR3 length: 15 amino acids. V dropped 5 bases and J dropped 4 bases, with 17 bases sitting between them. Germline loops: CDR1 SGDLS, CDR2 YYNGEE.

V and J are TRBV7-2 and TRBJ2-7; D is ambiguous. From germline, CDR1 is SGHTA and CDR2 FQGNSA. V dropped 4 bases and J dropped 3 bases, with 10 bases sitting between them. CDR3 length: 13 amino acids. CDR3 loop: CASSSGMGYEQYF. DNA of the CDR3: TGTGCCAGCAGCTCGGGTATGGGCTACGAGCAGTACTTC.

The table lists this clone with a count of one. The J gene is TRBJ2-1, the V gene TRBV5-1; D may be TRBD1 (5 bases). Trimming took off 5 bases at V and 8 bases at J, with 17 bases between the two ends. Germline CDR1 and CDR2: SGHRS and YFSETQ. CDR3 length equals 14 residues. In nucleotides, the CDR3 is TGCGCCAGCAGTCAGACCAGGGATCTCTATGAGCAGTTCTTC. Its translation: CASSQTRDLYEQFF. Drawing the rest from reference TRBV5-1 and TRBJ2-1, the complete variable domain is KAGVTQTPRYLIKTRGQQVTLSCSPISGHRSVSWYQQTPGQGLQFLFEYFSETQRNKGNFPGRFSGRQFSNSRSEMNVSTLELGDSALYLCASSQTRDLYEQFFGPGTRLTVL.

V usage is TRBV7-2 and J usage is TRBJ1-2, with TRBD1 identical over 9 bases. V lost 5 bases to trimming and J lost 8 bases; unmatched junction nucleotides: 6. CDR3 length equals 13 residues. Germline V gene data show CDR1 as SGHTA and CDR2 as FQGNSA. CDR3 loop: CASSPGTGRGYTF. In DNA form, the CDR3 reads TGTGCCAGCAGCCCCGGGACAGGGAGAGGCTACACCTTC.

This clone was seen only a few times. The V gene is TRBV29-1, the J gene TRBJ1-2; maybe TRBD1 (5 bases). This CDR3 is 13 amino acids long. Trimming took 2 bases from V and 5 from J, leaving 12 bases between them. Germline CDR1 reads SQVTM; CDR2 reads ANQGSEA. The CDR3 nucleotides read TGCAGCGTTGAACGCCAGGGAGGGTATGGCTACACCTTC. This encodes CSVERQGGYGYTF.

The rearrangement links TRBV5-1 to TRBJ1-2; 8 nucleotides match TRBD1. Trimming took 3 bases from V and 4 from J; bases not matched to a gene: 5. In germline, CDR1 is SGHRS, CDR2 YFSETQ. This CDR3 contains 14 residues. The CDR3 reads CASSSGQGSYGYTF. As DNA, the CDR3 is TGCGCCAGCAGCTCTGGACAGGGAAGCTATGGCTACACCTTC.

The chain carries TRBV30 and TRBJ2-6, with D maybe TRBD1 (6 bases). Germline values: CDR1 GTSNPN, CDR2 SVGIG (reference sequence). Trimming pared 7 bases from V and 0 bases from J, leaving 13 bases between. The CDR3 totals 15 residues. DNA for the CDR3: TGTGCCTCCAGGGGCTCCAGCTCTGGGGCCAACGTCCTGACTTTC. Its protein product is CASRGSSSGANVLTF. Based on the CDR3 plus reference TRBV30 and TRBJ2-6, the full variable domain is SQTIHQWPATLVQPVGSPLSLECTVEGTSNPNLYWYRQAAGRGLQLLFYSVGIGQISSEVPQNLSASRPQDRQFILSSKKLLLSDSGFYLCASRGSSSGANVLTFGAGSRLTVL.

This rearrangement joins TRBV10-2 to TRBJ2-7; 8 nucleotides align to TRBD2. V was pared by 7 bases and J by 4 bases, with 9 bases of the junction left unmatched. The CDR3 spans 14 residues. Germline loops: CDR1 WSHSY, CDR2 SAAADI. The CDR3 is CASTGASGGYEQYF. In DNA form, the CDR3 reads TGCGCCAGCACCGGCGCGAGCGGGGGTTACGAGCAGTACTTC.

CDR3 DNA sequence: TGCGCCAGCAGCCAAGTAGCCAGCGGGGTTAGGGATACGCAGTATTTT. Translated: CASSQVASGVRDTQYF. The V and J genes are TRBV4-3 and TRBJ2-3, with TRBD2 identical over 7 bases. The CDR3 is 16 residues long. The J segment lost 6 bases and the V segment lost 1 base, leaving 10 bases of the junction unmatched. Germline loops: CDR1 LGHNA, CDR2 YSLEER.

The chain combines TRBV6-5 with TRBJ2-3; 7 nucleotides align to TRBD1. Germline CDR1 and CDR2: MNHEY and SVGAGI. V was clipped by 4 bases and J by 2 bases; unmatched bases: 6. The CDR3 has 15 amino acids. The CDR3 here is CASSSRDRFTDTQYF. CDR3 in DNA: TGTGCCAGCAGTTCCCGGGACAGATTCACAGATACGCAGTATTTT.

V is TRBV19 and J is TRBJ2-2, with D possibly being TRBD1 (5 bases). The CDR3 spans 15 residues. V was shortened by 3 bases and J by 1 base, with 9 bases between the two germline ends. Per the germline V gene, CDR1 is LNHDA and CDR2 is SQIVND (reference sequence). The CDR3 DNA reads TGTGCCAGTAGTATGATCAGGGAGAACACCGGGGAGCTGTTTTTT. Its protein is CASSMIRENTGELFF.

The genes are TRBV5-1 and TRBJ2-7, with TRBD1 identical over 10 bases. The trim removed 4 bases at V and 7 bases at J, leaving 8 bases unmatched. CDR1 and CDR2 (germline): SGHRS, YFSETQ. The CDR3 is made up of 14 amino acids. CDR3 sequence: CASSVDRGVDEQYF. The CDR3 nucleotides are TGCGCCAGCAGCGTGGACAGGGGGGTCGATGAGCAGTACTTC.

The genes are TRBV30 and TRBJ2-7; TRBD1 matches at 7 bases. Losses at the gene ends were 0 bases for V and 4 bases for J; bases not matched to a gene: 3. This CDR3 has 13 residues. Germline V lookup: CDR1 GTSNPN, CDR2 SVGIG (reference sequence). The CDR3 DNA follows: TGTGCCTGGAGTGTGGGACAGTTTTACGAGCAGTACTTC. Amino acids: CAWSVGQFYEQYF.

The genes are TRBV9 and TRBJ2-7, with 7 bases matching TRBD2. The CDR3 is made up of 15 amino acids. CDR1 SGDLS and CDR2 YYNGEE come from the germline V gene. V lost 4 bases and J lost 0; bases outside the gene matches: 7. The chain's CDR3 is CASSPRGGSSYEQYF. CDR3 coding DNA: TGTGCCAGCAGCCCCCGGGGCGGGAGCTCCTACGAGCAGTACTTC.

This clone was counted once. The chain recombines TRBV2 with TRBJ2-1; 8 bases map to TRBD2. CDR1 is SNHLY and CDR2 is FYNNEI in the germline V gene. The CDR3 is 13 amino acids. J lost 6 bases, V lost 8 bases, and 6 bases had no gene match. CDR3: CASETSAPNEQFF. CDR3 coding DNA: TGTGCCAGCGAGACTAGCGCGCCCAATGAGCAGTTCTTC. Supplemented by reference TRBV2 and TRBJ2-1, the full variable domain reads EPEVTQTPSHQVTQMGQEVILRCVPISNHLYFYWYRQILGQKVEFLVSFYNNEISEKSEIFDDQFSVERPDGSNFTLKIRSTKLEDSAMYFCASETSAPNEQFFGPGTRLTVL.

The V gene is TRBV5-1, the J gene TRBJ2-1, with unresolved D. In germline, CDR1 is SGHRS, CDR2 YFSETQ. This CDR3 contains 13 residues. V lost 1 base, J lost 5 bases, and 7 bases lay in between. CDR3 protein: CASSLNSNNEQFF. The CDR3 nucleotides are TGCGCCAGCAGCTTGAACAGCAACAATGAGCAGTTCTTC. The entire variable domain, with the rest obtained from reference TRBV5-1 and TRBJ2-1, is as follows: KAGVTQTPRYLIKTRGQQVTLSCSPISGHRSVSWYQQTPGQGLQFLFEYFSETQRNKGNFPGRFSGRQFSNSRSEMNVSTLELGDSALYLCASSLNSNNEQFFGPGTRLTVL.

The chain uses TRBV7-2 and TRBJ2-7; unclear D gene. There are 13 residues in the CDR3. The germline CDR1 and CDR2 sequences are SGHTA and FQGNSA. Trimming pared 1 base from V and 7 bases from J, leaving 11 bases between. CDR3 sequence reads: CASSLGGRWEQYF. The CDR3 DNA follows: TGTGCCAGCAGCTTAGGTGGCCGCTGGGAGCAGTACTTC.

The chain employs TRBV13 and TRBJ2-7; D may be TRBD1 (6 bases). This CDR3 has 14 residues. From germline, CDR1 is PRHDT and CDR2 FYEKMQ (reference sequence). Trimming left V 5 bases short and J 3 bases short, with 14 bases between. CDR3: CASSPLGQYYEQYF. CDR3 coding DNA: TGTGCCAGCAGCCCGCTCGGACAGTACTACGAGCAGTACTTC.